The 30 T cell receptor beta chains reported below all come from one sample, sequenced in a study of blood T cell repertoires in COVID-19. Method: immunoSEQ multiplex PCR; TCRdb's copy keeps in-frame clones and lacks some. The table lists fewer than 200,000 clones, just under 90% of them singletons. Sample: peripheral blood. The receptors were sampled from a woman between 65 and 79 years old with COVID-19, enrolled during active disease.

The CDR3 DNA follows: TGTGCCAGTAGTACACAAGGGGCCAATGAGCAGTTCTTC. It specifies CASSTQGANEQFF. This chain uses TRBV19 with TRBJ2-1; perhaps TRBD1 as D (5 bases). This CDR3 is 13 amino acids long. With 4 bases removed from V and 6 bases from J, the gap between germline ends came to 10 bases. The germline gives CDR1 LNHDA, CDR2 SQIVND (reference sequence).

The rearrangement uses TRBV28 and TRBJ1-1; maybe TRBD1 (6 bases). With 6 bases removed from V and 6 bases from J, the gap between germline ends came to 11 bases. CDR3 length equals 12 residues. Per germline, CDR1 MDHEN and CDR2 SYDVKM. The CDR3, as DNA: TGTGCCAGCAGGCAGGGGTGGGCTGAAGCTTTCTTT. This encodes CASRQGWAEAFF.

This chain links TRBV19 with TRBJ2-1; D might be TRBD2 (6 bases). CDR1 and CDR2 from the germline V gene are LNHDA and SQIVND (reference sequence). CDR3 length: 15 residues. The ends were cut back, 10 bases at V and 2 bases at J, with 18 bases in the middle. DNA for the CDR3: TGTGCCACTGGGCCGGGGGAGAAAGCCTACAATGAGCAGTTCTTC. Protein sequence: CATGPGEKAYNEQFF.

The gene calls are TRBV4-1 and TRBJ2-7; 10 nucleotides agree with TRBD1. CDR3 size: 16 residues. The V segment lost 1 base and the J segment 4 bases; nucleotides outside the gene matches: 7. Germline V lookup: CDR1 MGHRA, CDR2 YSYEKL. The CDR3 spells CASSQVPGQGLYEQYF. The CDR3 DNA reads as TGCGCCAGCAGCCAAGTCCCGGGACAGGGGTTATACGAGCAGTACTTC.

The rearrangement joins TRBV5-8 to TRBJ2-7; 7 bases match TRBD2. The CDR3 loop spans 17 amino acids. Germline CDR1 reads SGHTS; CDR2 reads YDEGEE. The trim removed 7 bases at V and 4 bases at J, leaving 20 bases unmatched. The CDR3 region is CASGTGLTGAVLYEQYF. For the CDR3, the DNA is TGTGCCAGCGGTACGGGACTAACGGGAGCCGTATTGTACGAGCAGTACTTC.

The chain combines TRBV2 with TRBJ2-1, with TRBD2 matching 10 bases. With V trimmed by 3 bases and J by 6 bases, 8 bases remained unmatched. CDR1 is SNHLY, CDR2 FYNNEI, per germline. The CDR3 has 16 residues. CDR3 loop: CASSDSGRVLGNEQFF. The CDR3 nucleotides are TGTGCCAGCAGTGACAGCGGGAGGGTCCTGGGCAATGAGCAGTTCTTC.

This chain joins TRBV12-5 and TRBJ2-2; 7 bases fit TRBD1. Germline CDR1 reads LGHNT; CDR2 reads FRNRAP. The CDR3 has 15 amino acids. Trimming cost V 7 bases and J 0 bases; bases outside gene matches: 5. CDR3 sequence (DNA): TGTGCTAGTGTTTGGGACAGCGCGAACACCGGGGAGCTGTTTTTT. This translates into CASVWDSANTGELFF.

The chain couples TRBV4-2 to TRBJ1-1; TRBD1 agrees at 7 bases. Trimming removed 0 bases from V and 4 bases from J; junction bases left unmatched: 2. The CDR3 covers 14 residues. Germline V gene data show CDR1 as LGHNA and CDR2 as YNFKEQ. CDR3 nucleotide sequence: TGTGCCAGCAGCCAAGATGCAGGGGGCACTGAAGCTTTCTTT. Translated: CASSQDAGGTEAFF.

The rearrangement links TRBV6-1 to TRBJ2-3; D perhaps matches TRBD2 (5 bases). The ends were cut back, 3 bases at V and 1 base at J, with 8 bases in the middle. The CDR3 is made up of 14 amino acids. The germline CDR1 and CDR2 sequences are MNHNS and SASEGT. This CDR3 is CASSEGSGTDTQYF. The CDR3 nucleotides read TGTGCCAGCAGTGAGGGGAGCGGCACAGATACGCAGTATTTT.

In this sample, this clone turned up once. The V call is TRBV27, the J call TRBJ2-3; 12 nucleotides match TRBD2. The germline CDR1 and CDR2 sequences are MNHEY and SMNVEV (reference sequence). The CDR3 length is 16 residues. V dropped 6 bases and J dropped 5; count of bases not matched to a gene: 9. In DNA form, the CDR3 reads TGTGCCAGCAGACGAAGGACTAGCGGGAACCAAGATACGCAGTATTTT. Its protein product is CASRRRTSGNQDTQYF.

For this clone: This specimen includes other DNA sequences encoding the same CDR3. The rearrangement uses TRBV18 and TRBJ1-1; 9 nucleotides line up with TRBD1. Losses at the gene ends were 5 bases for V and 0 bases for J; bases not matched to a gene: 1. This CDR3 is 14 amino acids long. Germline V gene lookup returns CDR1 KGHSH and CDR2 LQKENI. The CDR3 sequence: CASSRTGVNTEAFF. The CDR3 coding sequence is TGTGCCAGCTCAAGGACAGGGGTGAACACTGAAGCTTTCTTT.

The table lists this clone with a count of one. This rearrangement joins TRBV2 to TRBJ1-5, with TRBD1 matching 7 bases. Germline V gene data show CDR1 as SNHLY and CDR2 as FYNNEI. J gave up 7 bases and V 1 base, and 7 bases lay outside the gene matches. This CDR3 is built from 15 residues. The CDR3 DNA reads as TGTGCCAGCAGTGAAGACAGGGGTACTTTCCAGCCCCAGCATTTT. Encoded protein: CASSEDRGTFQPQHF.

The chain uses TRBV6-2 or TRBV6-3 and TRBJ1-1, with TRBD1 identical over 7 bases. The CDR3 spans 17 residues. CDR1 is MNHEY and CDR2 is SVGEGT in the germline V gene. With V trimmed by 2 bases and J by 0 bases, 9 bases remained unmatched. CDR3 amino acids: CASSYESTGRMNTEAFF. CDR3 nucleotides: TGTGCCAGCAGTTACGAGTCGACAGGGAGGATGAACACTGAAGCTTTCTTT.

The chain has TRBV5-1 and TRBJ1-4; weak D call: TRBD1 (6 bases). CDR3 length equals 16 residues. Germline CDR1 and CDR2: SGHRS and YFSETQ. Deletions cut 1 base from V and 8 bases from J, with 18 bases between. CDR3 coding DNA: TGCGCCAGCAGCTTGCTTAACAGGGATCTGGAAGAAAAACTGTTTTTT. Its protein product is CASSLLNRDLEEKLFF.

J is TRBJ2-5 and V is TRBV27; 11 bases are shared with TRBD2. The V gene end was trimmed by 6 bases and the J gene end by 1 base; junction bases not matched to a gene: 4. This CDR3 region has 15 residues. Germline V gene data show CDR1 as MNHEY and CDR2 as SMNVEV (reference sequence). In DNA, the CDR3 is TGTGCCAGCAGCACTAGCGGGAGCGTCCAAGAGACCCAGTACTTC. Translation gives CASSTSGSVQETQYF.

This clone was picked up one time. The CDR3 loop reads CSAESLSGNYNEQFF. For the CDR3, the DNA is TGCAGCGCAGAAAGTCTGAGCGGGAACTACAATGAGCAGTTCTTC. This chain links TRBV29-1 with TRBJ2-1; TRBD2 aligns across 7 bases. The CDR3 runs 15 residues. Germline V gene sequence: CDR1 SQVTM, CDR2 ANQGSEA. Trimming took 7 bases from V and 3 from J; bases not matched to a gene: 12.

CDR3 in amino acids: CATSREQGLNTEAFF. DNA for the CDR3: TGTGCCACCAGCAGAGAACAGGGCCTCAACACTGAAGCTTTCTTT. The V call is TRBV15, the J call TRBJ1-1, with D possibly TRBD1 on 6 matching bases. In germline, CDR1 is LNHNV, CDR2 YYDKDF (reference sequence). Trimming stripped 0 bases from V and 2 bases from J, with 10 bases between. The CDR3 extends over 15 amino acids.

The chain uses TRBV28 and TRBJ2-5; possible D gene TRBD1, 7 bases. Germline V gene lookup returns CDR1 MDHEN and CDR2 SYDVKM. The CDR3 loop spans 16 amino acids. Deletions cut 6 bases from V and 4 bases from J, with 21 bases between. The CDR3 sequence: CASRTLDRAEGETQYF. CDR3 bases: TGTGCCAGCAGGACCTTAGACAGGGCGGAGGGAGAGACCCAGTACTTC.

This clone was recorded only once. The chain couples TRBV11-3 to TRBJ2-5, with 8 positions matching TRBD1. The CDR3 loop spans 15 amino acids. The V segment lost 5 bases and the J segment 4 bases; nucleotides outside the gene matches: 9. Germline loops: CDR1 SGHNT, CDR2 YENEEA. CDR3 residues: CASSTRHGQGETQYF. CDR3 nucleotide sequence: TGTGCCAGCAGCACCCGACATGGACAGGGAGAGACCCAGTACTTC.

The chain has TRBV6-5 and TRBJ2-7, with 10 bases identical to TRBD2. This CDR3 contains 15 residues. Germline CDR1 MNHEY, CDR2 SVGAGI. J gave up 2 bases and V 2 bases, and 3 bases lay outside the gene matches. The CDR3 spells CASSYQLAGPYEQYF. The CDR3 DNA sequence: TGTGCCAGCAGTTACCAACTAGCGGGACCCTACGAGCAGTACTTC.

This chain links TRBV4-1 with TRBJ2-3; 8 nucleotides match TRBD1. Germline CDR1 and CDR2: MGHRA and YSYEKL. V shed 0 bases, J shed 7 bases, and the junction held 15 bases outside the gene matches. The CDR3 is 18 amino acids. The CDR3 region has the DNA TGCGCCAGCAGCCAAGATCGGGGACCCGGACAGGGTATGAATACGCAGTATTTT. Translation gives CASSQDRGPGQGMNTQYF.

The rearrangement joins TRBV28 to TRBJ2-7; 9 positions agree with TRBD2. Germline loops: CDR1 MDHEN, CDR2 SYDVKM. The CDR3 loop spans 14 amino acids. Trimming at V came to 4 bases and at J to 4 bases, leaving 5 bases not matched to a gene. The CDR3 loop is CASSSGGRGYEQYF. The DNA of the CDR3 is TGTGCCAGCAGTTCGGGCGGGAGGGGGTACGAGCAGTACTTC.

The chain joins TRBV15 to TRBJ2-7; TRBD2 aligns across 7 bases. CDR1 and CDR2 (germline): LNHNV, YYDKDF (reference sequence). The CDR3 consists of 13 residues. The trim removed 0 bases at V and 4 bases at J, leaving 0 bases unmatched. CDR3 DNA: TGTGCCACCAGCAGAGAGCGGGAGTACGAGCAGTACTTC. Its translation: CATSREREYEQYF.

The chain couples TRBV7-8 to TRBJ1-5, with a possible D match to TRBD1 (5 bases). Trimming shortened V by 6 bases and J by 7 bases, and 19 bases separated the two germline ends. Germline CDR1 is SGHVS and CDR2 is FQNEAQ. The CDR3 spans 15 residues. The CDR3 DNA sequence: TGTGCCAGCAGTCCCACGAAGGGACTGGGGCAGCCCCAGCATTTT. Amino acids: CASSPTKGLGQPQHF.

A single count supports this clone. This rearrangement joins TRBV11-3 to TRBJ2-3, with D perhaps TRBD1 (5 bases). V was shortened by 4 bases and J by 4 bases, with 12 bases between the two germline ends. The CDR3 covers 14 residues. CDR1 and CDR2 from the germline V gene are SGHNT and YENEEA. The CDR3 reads CASSSFTGADTQYF. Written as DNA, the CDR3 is TGTGCCAGCAGCTCCTTTACAGGCGCAGATACGCAGTATTTT. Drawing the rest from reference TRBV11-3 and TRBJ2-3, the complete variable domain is EAGVVQSPRYKIIEKKQPVAFWCNPISGHNTLYWYLQNLGQGPELLIRYENEEAVDDSQLPKDRFSAERLKGVDSTLKIQPAELGDSAVYLCASSSFTGADTQYFGPGTRLTVL.

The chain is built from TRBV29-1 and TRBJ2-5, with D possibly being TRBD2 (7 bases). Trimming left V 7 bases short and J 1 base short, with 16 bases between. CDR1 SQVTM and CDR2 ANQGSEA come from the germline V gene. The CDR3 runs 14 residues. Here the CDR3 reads CSGSGRGGQETQYF. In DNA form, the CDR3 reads TGCAGCGGTAGCGGAAGGGGGGGCCAAGAGACCCAGTACTTC.

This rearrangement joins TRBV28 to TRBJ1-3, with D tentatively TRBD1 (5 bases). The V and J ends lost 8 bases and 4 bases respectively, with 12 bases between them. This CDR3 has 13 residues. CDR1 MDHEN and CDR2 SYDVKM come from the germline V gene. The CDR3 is CASGDSSGNTIYF. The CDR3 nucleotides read TGTGCCAGCGGCGACAGTTCAGGAAACACCATATATTTT.

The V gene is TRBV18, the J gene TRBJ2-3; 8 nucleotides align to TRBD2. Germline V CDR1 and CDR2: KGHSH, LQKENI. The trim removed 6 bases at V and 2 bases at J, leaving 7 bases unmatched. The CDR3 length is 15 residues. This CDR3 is CASSRAAGDTDTQYF. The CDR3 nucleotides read TGTGCCAGCTCGCGGGCAGCGGGAGACACAGATACGCAGTATTTT.

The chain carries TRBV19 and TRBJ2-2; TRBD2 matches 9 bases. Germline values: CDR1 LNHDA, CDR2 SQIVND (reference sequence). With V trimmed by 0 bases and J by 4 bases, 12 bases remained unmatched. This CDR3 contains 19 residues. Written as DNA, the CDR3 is TGTGCCAGTAGTATAGATCGGCGGGGGGGCGTCCGGTCCACCGGGGAGCTGTTTTTT. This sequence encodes CASSIDRRGGVRSTGELFF. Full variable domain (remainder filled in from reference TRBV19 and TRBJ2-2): DGGITQSPKYLFRKEGQNVTLSCEQNLNHDAMYWYRQDPGQGLRLIYYSQIVNDFQKGDIAEGYSVSREKKESFPLTVTSAQKNPTAFYLCASSIDRRGGVRSTGELFFGEGSRLTVL.

The CDR3 spells CAWRRTGDTDTQYF. CDR3 DNA sequence: TGTGCCTGGAGGCGGACAGGAGATACAGATACGCAGTATTTT. The V gene is TRBV30, the J gene TRBJ2-3, with 7 bases fitting TRBD1. V trimming: 3 bases; J trimming: 3 bases; junction bases outside the gene matches: 6. The CDR3 loop spans 14 amino acids. Germline V gene data show CDR1 as GTSNPN and CDR2 as SVGIG (reference sequence).